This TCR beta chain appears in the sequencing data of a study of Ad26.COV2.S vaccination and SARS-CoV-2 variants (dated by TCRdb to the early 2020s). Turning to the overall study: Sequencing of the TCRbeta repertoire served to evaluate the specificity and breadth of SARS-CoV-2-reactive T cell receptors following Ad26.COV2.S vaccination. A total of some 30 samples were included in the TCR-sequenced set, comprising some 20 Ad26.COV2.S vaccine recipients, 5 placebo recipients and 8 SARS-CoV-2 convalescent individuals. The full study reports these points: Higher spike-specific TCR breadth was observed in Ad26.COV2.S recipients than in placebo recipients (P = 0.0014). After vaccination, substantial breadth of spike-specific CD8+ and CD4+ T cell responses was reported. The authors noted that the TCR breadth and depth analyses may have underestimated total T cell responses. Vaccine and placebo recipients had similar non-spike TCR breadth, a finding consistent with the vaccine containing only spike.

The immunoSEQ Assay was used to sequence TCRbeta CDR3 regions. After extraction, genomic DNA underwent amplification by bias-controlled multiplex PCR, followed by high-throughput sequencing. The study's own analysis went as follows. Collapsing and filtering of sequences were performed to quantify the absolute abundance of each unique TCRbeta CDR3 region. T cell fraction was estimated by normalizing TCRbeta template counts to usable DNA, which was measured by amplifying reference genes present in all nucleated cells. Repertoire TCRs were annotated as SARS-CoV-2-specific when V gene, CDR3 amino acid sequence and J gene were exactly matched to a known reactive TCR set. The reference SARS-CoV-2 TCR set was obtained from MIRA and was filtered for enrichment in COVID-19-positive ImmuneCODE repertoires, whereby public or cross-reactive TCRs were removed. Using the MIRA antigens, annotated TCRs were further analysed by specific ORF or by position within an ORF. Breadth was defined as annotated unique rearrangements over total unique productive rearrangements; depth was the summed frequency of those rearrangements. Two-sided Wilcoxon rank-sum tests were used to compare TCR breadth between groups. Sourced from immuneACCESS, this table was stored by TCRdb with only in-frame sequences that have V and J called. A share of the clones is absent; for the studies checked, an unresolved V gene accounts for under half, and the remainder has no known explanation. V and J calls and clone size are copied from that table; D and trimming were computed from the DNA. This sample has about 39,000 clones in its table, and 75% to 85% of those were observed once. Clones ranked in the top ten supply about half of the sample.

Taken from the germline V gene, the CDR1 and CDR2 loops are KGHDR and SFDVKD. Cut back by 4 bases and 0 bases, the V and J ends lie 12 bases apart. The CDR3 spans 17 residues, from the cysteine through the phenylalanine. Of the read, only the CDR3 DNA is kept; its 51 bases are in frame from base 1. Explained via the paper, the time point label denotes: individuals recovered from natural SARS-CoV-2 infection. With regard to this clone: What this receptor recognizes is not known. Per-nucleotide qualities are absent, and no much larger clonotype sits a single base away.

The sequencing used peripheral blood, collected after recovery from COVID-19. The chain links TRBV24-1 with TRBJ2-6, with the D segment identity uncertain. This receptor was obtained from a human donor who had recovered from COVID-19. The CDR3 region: CATSEAREVSGANVLTF. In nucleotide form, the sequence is TGTGCCACCAGTGAGGCCAGAGAAGTCTCTGGGGCCAACGTCCTGACTTTC.